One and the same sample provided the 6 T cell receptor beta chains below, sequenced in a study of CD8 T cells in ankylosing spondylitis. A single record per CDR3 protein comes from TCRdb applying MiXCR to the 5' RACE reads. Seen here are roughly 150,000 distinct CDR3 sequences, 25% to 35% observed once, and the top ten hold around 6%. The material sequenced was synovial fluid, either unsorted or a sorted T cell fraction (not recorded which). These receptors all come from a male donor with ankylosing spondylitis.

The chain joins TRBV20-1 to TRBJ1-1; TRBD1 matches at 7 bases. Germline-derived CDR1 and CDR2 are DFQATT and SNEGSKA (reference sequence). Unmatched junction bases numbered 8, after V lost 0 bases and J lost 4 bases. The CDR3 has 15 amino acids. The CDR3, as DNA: TGCAGTGCTAGAGAAGACAGGGCTAGATCCACTGAAGCTTTCTTT. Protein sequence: CSAREDRARSTEAFF.

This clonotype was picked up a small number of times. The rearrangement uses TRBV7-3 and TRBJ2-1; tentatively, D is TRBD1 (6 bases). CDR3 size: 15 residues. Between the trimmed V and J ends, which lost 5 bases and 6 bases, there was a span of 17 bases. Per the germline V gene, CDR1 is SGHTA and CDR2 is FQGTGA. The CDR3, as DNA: TGTGCCAGCAGCCACCTCGAGGGGGATCGCAATGAGCAGTTCTTC. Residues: CASSHLEGDRNEQFF.

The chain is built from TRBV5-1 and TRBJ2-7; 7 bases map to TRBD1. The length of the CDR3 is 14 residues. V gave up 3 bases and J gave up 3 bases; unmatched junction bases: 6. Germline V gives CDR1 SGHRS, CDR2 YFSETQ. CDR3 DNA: TGCGCCAGCAGCTCGACAGGGTTGAACTACGAGCAGTACTTC. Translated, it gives CASSSTGLNYEQYF. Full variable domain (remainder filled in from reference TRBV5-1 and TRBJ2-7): KAGVTQTPRYLIKTRGQQVTLSCSPISGHRSVSWYQQTPGQGLQFLFEYFSETQRNKGNFPGRFSGRQFSNSRSEMNVSTLELGDSALYLCASSSTGLNYEQYFGPGTRLTVT.

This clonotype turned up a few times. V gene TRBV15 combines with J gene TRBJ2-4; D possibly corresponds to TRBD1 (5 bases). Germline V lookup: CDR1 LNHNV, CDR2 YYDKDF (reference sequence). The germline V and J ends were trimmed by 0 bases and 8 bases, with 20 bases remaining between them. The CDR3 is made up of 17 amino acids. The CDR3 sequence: CATSRDGANRMKDIQYF. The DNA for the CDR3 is TGTGCCACCAGCAGAGATGGGGCCAACAGGATGAAGGACATTCAGTACTTC.

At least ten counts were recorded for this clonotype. The CDR3 is CGGTALYTGELFF. DNA of the CDR3: TGCGGTGGGACAGCCCTGTACACCGGGGAGCTGTTTTTT. The V call is TRBV29-1, the J call TRBJ2-2; TRBD1 aligns across 7 bases. Germline CDR1 is SQVTM and CDR2 is ANQGSEA. The CDR3 totals 13 residues.

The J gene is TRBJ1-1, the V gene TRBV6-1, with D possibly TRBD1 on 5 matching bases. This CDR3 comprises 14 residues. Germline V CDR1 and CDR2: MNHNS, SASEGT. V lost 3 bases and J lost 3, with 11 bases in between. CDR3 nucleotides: TGTGCCAGCAGTGAGAGGAGACAGCACACTGAAGCTTTCTTT. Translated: CASSERRQHTEAFF.